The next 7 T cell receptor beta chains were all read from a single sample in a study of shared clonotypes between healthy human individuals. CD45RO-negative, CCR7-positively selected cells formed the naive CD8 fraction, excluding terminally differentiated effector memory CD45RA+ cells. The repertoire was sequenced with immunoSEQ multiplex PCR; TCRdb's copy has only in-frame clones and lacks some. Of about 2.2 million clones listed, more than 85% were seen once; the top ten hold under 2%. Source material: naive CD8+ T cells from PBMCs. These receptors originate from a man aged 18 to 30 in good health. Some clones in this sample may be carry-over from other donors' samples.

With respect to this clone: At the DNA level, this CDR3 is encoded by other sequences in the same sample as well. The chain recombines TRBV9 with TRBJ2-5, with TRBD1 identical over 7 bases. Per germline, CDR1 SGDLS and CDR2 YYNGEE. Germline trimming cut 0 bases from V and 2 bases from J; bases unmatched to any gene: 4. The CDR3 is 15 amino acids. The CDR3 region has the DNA TGTGCCAGCAGCGTAGATGGGACAGCACAAGAGACCCAGTACTTC. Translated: CASSVDGTAQETQYF. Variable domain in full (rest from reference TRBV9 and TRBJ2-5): DSGVTQTPKHLITATGQRVTLRCSPRSGDLSVYWYQQSLDQGLQFLIQYYNGEERAKGNILERFSAQQFPDLHSELNLSSLELGDSALYFCASSVDGTAQETQYFGPGTRLLVL.

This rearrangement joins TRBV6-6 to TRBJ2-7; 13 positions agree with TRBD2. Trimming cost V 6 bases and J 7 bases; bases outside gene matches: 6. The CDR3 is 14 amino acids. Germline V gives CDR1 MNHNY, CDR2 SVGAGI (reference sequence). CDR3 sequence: CASSHGLAGVEQYF. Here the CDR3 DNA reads TGTGCCAGCAGCCACGGACTAGCGGGAGTGGAGCAGTACTTC.

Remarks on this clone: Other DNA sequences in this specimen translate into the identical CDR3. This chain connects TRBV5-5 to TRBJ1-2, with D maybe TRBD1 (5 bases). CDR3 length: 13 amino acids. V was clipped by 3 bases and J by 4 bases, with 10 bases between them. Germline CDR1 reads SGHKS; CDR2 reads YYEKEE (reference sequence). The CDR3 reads CASSSGAPYGYTF. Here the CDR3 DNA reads TGTGCCAGCAGCTCCGGGGCCCCCTATGGCTACACCTTC.

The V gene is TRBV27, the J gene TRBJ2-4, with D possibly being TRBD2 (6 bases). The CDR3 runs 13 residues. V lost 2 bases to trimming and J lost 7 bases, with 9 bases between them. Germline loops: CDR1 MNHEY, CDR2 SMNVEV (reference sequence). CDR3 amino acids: CASSLRGINIQYF. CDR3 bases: TGTGCCAGCAGTTTACGGGGGATCAACATTCAGTACTTC.

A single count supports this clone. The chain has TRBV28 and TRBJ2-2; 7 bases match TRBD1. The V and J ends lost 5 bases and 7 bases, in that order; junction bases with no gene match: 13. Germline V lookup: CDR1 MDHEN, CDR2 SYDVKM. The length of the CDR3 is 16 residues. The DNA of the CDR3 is TGTGCCAGCAGTGCCCACAGACAGGGTAAGGGCGGGGAGCTGTTTTTT. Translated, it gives CASSAHRQGKGGELFF. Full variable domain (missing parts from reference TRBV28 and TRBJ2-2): DVKVTQSSRYLVKRTGEKVFLECVQDMDHENMFWYRQDPGLGLRLIYFSYDVKMKEKGDIPEGYSVSREKKERFSLILESASTNQTSMYLCASSAHRQGKGGELFFGEGSRLTVL.

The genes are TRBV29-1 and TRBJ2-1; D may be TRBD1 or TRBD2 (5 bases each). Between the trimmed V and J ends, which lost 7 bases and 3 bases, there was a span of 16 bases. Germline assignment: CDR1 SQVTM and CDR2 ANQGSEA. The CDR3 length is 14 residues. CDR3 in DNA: TGCAGCGGGGTCCTTTTGGGGGTCTACAATGAGCAGTTCTTC. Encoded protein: CSGVLLGVYNEQFF.

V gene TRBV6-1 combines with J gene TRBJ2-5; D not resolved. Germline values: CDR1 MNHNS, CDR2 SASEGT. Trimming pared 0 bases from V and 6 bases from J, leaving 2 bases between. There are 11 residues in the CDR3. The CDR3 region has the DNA TGTGCCAGCAGTGAAGCCCAGACCCAGTACTTC. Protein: CASSEAQTQYF.